The rows below give T cell receptor beta chains drawn from one sample of a study of cytomegalovirus exposure and HLA in healthy donors. The assay was immunoSEQ multiplex PCR, and TCRdb's table has in-frame clones only and misses some. Here the sample spans roughly 180,000 clones, approximately 72% being singletons. Sequencing was done on a sample of PBMCs. These receptors came from a female donor in good health and CMV-seronegative. Both conserved end residues are part of each CDR3. The D gene is left open where the match is weak. Size tells how often a clone was seen (once, few, many) or the class of an expanded clone, and some rows leave it out.

CDR3: CASSQESNQPQHF
DNA: TGCGCCAGCAGCCAGGAGAGCAATCAGCCCCAGCATTTT
J: TRBJ1-5
size: NA
V: TRBV4-3
D: NA

CDR3: CASSSSGTGRVEQYF
DNA: TGTGCCAGCAGCTCCAGCGGGACAGGCAGGGTCGAGCAGTACTTC
J: TRBJ2-7
size: NA
V: TRBV7-3
D: NA

CDR3: CASSARLEAGGEEQFF
DNA: TGTGCCAGCAGTGCCCGCTTGGAGGCGGGAGGGGAGGAGCAGTTCTTC
J: TRBJ2-1
size: once
V: TRBV28
D: TRBD2

CDR3: CASSYSRGDTEAFF
DNA: TGTGCCAGCAGTTACTCTCGGGGGGACACTGAAGCTTTCTTT
J: TRBJ1-1
size: once
V: TRBV6-5
D: NA

CDR3: CASSRQRTNEKLFF
DNA: TGTGCCAGCAGTAGACAGAGAACTAATGAAAAACTGTTTTTT
J: TRBJ1-4
size: NA
V: TRBV6-5
D: NA

CDR3: CASSPTPPGDSDTGELFF
DNA: TGTGCCAGCAGCCCAACCCCCCCCGGTGACAGCGACACCGGGGAGCTGTTTTTT
J: TRBJ2-2
size: NA
V: TRBV7-2
D: NA

CDR3: CASSSDTGAKNIQYF
DNA: TGTGCCAGCTCTTCAGACACTGGGGCCAAAAACATTCAGTACTTC
J: TRBJ2-4
size: NA
V: TRBV18
D: NA

CDR3: CASSSKPGQATF
DNA: TGTGCCAGCAGTTCGAAACCGGGACAGGCCACCTTC
J: TRBJ1-2
size: NA
V: TRBV27
D: TRBD1

CDR3: CASSRGLAGDEQYF
DNA: TGTGCCAGCAGCCGGGGACTAGCGGGAGATGAGCAGTACTTC
J: TRBJ2-7
size: NA
V: TRBV7-9
D: TRBD2

CDR3: CASGTSAYNEQFF
DNA: TGTGCCAGTGGGACTAGCGCCTACAATGAGCAGTTCTTC
J: TRBJ2-1
size: NA
V: TRBV19
D: TRBD2

CDR3: CASSSDFSYNEQFF
DNA: TGTGCCAGCAGCTCTGACTTCTCCTACAATGAGCAGTTCTTC
J: TRBJ2-1
size: NA
V: TRBV7-9
D: NA

CDR3: CSVEDPSRGRMNTEAFF
DNA: TGCAGCGTTGAAGATCCCAGCAGGGGGCGAATGAACACTGAAGCTTTCTTT
J: TRBJ1-1
size: NA
V: TRBV29-1
D: TRBD1

CDR3: CASQPGSGRAKLFF
DNA: TGTGCCAGCCAACCCGGGTCAGGGCGTGCAAAACTGTTTTTT
J: TRBJ1-4
size: NA
V: TRBV6-6
D: NA

CDR3: CASSSTNDRLGIYGYTF
DNA: TGTGCCAGCAGTTCTACGAATGACAGGCTAGGGATCTATGGCTACACCTTC
J: TRBJ1-2
size: NA
V: TRBV28
D: NA

CDR3: CASKQGLQETQYF
DNA: TGTGCCAGTAAGCAGGGACTCCAAGAGACCCAGTACTTC
J: TRBJ2-5
size: NA
V: TRBV19
D: NA

CDR3: CASGRTGGTTEAFF
DNA: TGTGCCAGCGGTAGGACAGGGGGGACCACTGAAGCTTTCTTT
J: TRBJ1-1
size: NA
V: TRBV6-5
D: TRBD1

CDR3: CASSSPTSGSSYEQYF
DNA: TGTGCCAGCAGTTCTCCGACTAGCGGGAGCTCCTACGAGCAGTACTTC
J: TRBJ2-7
size: few
V: TRBV28
D: TRBD2

CDR3: CASSTPTGVTPQQYF
DNA: TGTGCCAGCTCGACGCCCACAGGGGTTACACCCCAGCAGTACTTC
J: TRBJ2-7
size: NA
V: TRBV18
D: TRBD1

CDR3: CASSKGLAGETYEQYF
DNA: TGTGCCAGCAGCAAGGGACTAGCGGGGGAAACCTACGAGCAGTACTTC
J: TRBJ2-7
size: NA
V: TRBV11-2
D: TRBD2

CDR3: CASSLGQGNQPQHF
DNA: TGTGCCAGCAGCCTGGGACAGGGAAATCAGCCCCAGCATTTT
J: TRBJ1-5
size: NA
V: TRBV6-1
D: TRBD1

CDR3: CSVGGLAGIYEQYF
DNA: TGCAGCGTAGGGGGACTAGCGGGAATCTACGAGCAGTACTTC
J: TRBJ2-7
size: NA
V: TRBV29-1
D: TRBD2

CDR3: CASSFEGGWETQYF
DNA: TGTGCCAGCAGTTTTGAAGGAGGGTGGGAGACCCAGTACTTC
J: TRBJ2-5
size: once
V: TRBV27
D: NA

CDR3: CASSLRDRATEAFF
DNA: TGTGCCAGCAGCTTAAGGGACAGGGCCACTGAAGCTTTCTTT
J: TRBJ1-1
size: once
V: TRBV7-8
D: TRBD1

CDR3: CASSYIGTGGRYTEAFF
DNA: TGTGCCAGTAGTTACATCGGGACAGGGGGCCGGTACACTGAAGCTTTCTTT
J: TRBJ1-1
size: once
V: TRBV19
D: TRBD1

CDR3: CASSNQGYEQYF
DNA: TGTGCCAGCAGCAACCAGGGTTACGAGCAGTACTTC
J: TRBJ2-7
size: NA
V: TRBV7-9
D: NA

CDR3: CASSRPGTDTQYF
DNA: TGTGCCAGCAGTCGGCCGGGAACGGATACGCAGTATTTT
J: TRBJ2-3
size: NA
V: TRBV28
D: NA

CDR3: CASSSRGQTSTDTQYF
DNA: TGTGCCAGCAGTTCAAGGGGACAGACTAGCACAGATACGCAGTATTTT
J: TRBJ2-3
size: NA
V: TRBV6-6
D: TRBD1

CDR3: CASSYSEAQGDEQYF
DNA: TGTGCCAGCAGTTACTCAGAGGCGCAGGGCGACGAGCAGTACTTC
J: TRBJ2-7
size: NA
V: TRBV6-5
D: NA

CDR3: CASSQGDIRSTDTQYF
DNA: TGTGCCAGCAGCCAAGGCGACATCCGCTCCACAGATACGCAGTATTTT
J: TRBJ2-3
size: few
V: TRBV14
D: NA

CDR3: CASSVGFSEYEQYF
DNA: TGTGCCAGCAGCGTAGGCTTCTCGGAGTACGAGCAGTACTTC
J: TRBJ2-7
size: NA
V: TRBV9
D: NA

CDR3: CSGHRQGSYNEQFF
DNA: TGCAGCGGCCATAGACAGGGGTCCTACAATGAGCAGTTCTTC
J: TRBJ2-1
size: NA
V: TRBV29-1
D: TRBD1

CDR3: CASSPTLGTSTDTQYF
DNA: TGTGCCAGCAGCCCGACCCTGGGGACAAGCACAGATACGCAGTATTTT
J: TRBJ2-3
size: NA
V: TRBV7-3
D: NA

CDR3: CSAQNTEAFF
DNA: TGCAGTGCTCAGAACACTGAAGCTTTCTTT
J: TRBJ1-1
size: few
V: TRBV20-1
D: NA

CDR3: CASSRGDSQYF
DNA: TGCGCCAGCAGTCGCGGGGACAGTCAGTACTTC
J: TRBJ2-4
size: NA
V: TRBV5-1
D: NA

CDR3: CASSSRTSGRTYNEQFF
DNA: TGTGCCAGCAGCAGCCGGACTAGCGGGAGGACCTACAATGAGCAGTTCTTC
J: TRBJ2-1
size: NA
V: TRBV7-2
D: TRBD2

CDR3: CASSRDGGTTYEQYF
DNA: TGTGCCAGCAGCCGGGACGGGGGAACAACCTACGAGCAGTACTTC
J: TRBJ2-7
size: few
V: TRBV7-2
D: NA

CDR3: CASSIDNHRDNQPQHF
DNA: TGTGCCAGTAGTATAGACAACCACAGGGACAATCAGCCCCAGCATTTT
J: TRBJ1-5
size: NA
V: TRBV19
D: NA

CDR3: CASSFSGSGSGYTF
DNA: TGTGCCAGCAGCTTTTCCGGGTCCGGTTCTGGCTACACCTTC
J: TRBJ1-2
size: NA
V: TRBV7-8
D: NA

CDR3: CASSTTGTTSNTGELFF
DNA: TGTGCCAGCAGTACCACCGGGACTACCTCAAACACCGGGGAGCTGTTTTTT
J: TRBJ2-2
size: NA
V: TRBV27
D: TRBD2

CDR3: CASHHPVTGGNEQFF
DNA: TGTGCCAGCCACCACCCGGTAACAGGGGGCAATGAGCAGTTCTTC
J: TRBJ2-1
size: NA
V: TRBV18
D: TRBD1

CDR3: CASSKRTSSYEQYF
DNA: TGTGCCAGCAGCAAAAGGACTAGCAGCTACGAGCAGTACTTC
J: TRBJ2-7
size: NA
V: TRBV14
D: TRBD2

CDR3: CATSSSQGNQPQHF
DNA: TGTGCCACCAGCAGCTCACAGGGAAATCAGCCCCAGCATTTT
J: TRBJ1-5
size: NA
V: TRBV15
D: NA

CDR3: CASSPRQVNTEAFF
DNA: TGTGCCAGCAGCCCCCGGCAGGTGAACACTGAAGCTTTCTTT
J: TRBJ1-1
size: NA
V: TRBV9
D: NA

CDR3: CASSGGQGAGEQYF
DNA: TGTGCCAGCAGTGGAGGCCAGGGGGCGGGAGAGCAGTACTTC
J: TRBJ2-7
size: once
V: TRBV2
D: TRBD1

CDR3: CASSLDPGLAKGELFF
DNA: TGTGCCAGCAGCTTAGACCCAGGACTAGCGAAGGGGGAGCTGTTTTTT
J: TRBJ2-2
size: NA
V: TRBV7-2
D: TRBD2

CDR3: CASSLGQGAYGYTF
DNA: TGCGCCAGCAGCTTGGGACAGGGGGCCTACGGCTACACCTTC
J: TRBJ1-2
size: NA
V: TRBV5-1
D: TRBD1

CDR3: CASSLDRGEEETQYF
DNA: TGCGCCAGCAGCTTGGACAGGGGAGAGGAGGAGACCCAGTACTTC
J: TRBJ2-5
size: NA
V: TRBV5-1
D: TRBD1

CDR3: CASSVRGFSDTQYF
DNA: TGTGCCAGCAGCGTCAGGGGATTTTCAGATACGCAGTATTTT
J: TRBJ2-3
size: NA
V: TRBV9
D: NA

CDR3: CASSLTGVTEAFF
DNA: TGTGCCAGCAGCTTAACAGGGGTCACTGAAGCTTTCTTT
J: TRBJ1-1
size: once
V: TRBV6-5
D: TRBD1